Given below is one T cell receptor (beta chain) in context. This CDR3 has 18 residues. Germline values: CDR1 LNHDA, CDR2 SQIVND (reference sequence). After removal of 6 bases from V and 0 bases from J, the junction contained 12 bases not matched to a gene. This sample is drawn from a study of blood T cell repertoires in COVID-19. In the study overall: The cDNA or gDNA used as material had been derived from T cells, B-cell-depleted T cells, or PBMCs.

As processed by the authors: Quantification of nucleated cells was approximated via reference gene primer amplification. Clones were read by immunoSEQ multiplex PCR, and TCRdb kept only the in-frame ones, dropping some. V and J calls and clone size are copied from that table; D and trimming were computed from the DNA. The table lists 390,000 or so clones, approximately 88% of them singletons, with approximately 3% in the top ten. Seattle's cohort entered during active infection and was followed longitudinally. The sequenced sample consisted of peripheral blood. The TCR sequence derives from a woman aged 25 to 39 with COVID-19, enrolled during active disease. J is TRBJ2-3 and V is TRBV19; 10 bases align to TRBD2. The CDR3 DNA is TGTGCCAGTAGGTCTAGCGGGAGTAGGGTCGGGAGCACAGATACGCAGTATTTT. Amino acids: CASRSSGSRVGSTDTQYF.